Described below is a single T cell receptor (beta chain) sequence and its context. The data were taken from a study of blood T cell repertoires in COVID-19. Study-level background: From the United States, Italy and Spain came samples of acute and convalescent COVID-19. Nucleic acid was either cDNA or gDNA, and it came from T cells, B-cell-depleted T cells, or PBMCs.

V was pared by 1 base and J by 3 bases, with 11 bases between. In germline, CDR1 is SGDLS, CDR2 YYNGEE. This CDR3 comprises 14 residues. Per the original data handling: Amplified reference gene primers provided the basis for estimating nucleated cell counts. Only in-frame clones appear in the TCRdb table, and some are missing; sequencing was by immunoSEQ multiplex PCR. V and J calls and clone size come straight from that table; D and trimming were deduced from the DNA. The repertoire has around 120,000 clones, around 86% of them found once; the top ten carry under 13%. The chain recombines TRBV9 with TRBJ2-7; possible D gene TRBD2, 5 bases. The sequence derives from a man at least 80 years old with acute or convalescent COVID-19. Sequenced input: peripheral blood. In DNA, the CDR3 is TGTGCCAGCAGCGTAAATCAGAGGGACTACGAGCAGTACTTC. Its translation is CASSVNQRDYEQYF.